This TCR beta chain was retrieved from a study of shared clonotypes between healthy human individuals. About the study: CD4 naive cells filled three plates per donor, CD4 memory three, CD8 naive two and CD8 memory one. Findings of the study overall: Non-shared clonotypes were found to have lower generation probabilities than the clonotypes that were shared by all four of the sorted-subset donors. Large sequencing depth failed to make sorted-subset sequencing complete, rarefaction showed.

V lost 8 bases to trimming and J lost 1 base; unmatched junction nucleotides: 1. The CDR3 runs to 14 residues. CDR1 and CDR2 (germline): SNHLY, FYNNEI. In the case of this clone: No antigen is known for it.

Every donor, a Caucasian adult, lived in Nashville, Tennessee. Repertoires were generated with immunoSEQ multiplex PCR, while TCRdb's copy carries only in-frame clones and drops some. The sample yields just over 2,000,000 clones, roughly 95% seen once. The sequenced sample was naive CD4+ T cells sorted from blood. Subset described: CD45RA+ positively selected. This receptor was identified in a man younger than 30 in good health. The J gene is TRBJ2-2, the V gene TRBV2, with TRBD2 identical over 10 bases. CDR3 DNA sequence: TGTGCCAGCGGACTAGCGGAGAACACCGGGGAGCTGTTTTTT. Protein: CASGLAENTGELFF.